These 15 T cell receptor beta chains were all obtained from the same sample, sequenced in a study of blood T cell repertoires in COVID-19. Assay used: immunoSEQ multiplex PCR; TCRdb lists only in-frame clones, some missing. Here the sample spans 200,000 to 300,000 clones, approximately 86% being singletons. What was sequenced was peripheral blood. Every receptor here comes from a man aged 25 to 40 with active or convalescent COVID-19.

The V call is TRBV5-4, the J call TRBJ2-3; TRBD1 matches 8 bases. J was trimmed by 1 base and V by 4 bases; bases with no gene match: 2. Germline lookup yields CDR1 SGHNT and CDR2 YYREEE (reference sequence). CDR3 size: 14 residues. The CDR3 bases are TGTGCCAGCAGCGCGACAGGGGGCACAGATACGCAGTATTTT. It yields the protein CASSATGGTDTQYF.

This chain joins TRBV7-9 and TRBJ1-6; D may be TRBD1 (6 bases). CDR3 length: 14 residues. Trimming pared 7 bases from V and 15 bases from J, leaving 22 bases between. Germline assignment: CDR1 SEHNR and CDR2 FQNEAQ (reference sequence). The CDR3 here is CASTLTGGAQLLHF. CDR3 DNA: TGTGCCAGCACCCTGACAGGAGGAGCTCAACTCCTCCACTTT.

The DNA for the CDR3 is TGTGCCAGCAGCTTGGGAGGCGTTGTCCATAGCACAGATACGCAGTATTTT. This gives the protein CASSLGGVVHSTDTQYF. The chain links TRBV7-2 to TRBJ2-3, with D perhaps TRBD2 (6 bases). Deletions cut 3 bases from V and 0 bases from J, with 16 bases between. This CDR3 contains 17 residues. Looked up from germline, CDR1 is SGHTA and CDR2 is FQGNSA.

The chain links TRBV4-3 to TRBJ1-1, with a weak D call TRBD1 (6 bases). The CDR3 runs to 15 residues. Germline CDR1 and CDR2: LGHNA and YSLEER. Trimming removed 4 bases from V and 1 base from J, with 13 bases in between. CDR3 sequence (DNA): TGCGCCAGCAGCCGCACTACAGGGAAGAACACTGAAGCTTTCTTT. Residues: CASSRTTGKNTEAFF.

CDR3: CASSSRRGRTDTQYF. The CDR3 nucleotides are TGTGCCAGCAGCTCGCGACGGGGGAGGACAGATACGCAGTATTTT. V usage is TRBV11-2 and J usage is TRBJ2-3, with D tentatively TRBD2 (6 bases). The CDR3 has 15 amino acids. V was clipped by 4 bases and J by 3 bases, with 14 bases between them. Germline values: CDR1 SGHAT, CDR2 FQNNGV.

The DNA for the CDR3 is TGTGCCAGCAGTGAAGCCCCGACAGGGAAGGTCGAGCAGTTCTTC. Protein product: CASSEAPTGKVEQFF. This chain joins TRBV6-1 and TRBJ2-1; 7 bases align to TRBD1. Germline V lookup: CDR1 MNHNS, CDR2 SASEGT. The CDR3 sequence is 15 residues long. V lost 0 bases and J lost 10; bases outside the gene matches: 9.

J is TRBJ1-5 and V is TRBV12-5; no clear D. The germline gives CDR1 LGHNT, CDR2 FRNRAP. V lost 8 bases and J 4 bases, leaving 18 bases between the germline ends. The CDR3 length is 15 residues. The CDR3 loop reads CASQYPGNENQPQHF. CDR3 DNA: TGTGCTAGTCAGTATCCGGGAAATGAGAATCAGCCCCAGCATTTT.

The V gene is TRBV7-6, the J gene TRBJ1-5; maybe TRBD1 (5 bases). V lost 5 bases, J lost 2 bases, and 10 bases lay in between. This CDR3 region has 14 residues. Per germline, CDR1 SGHVS and CDR2 FNYEAQ. The chain's CDR3 is CASSLGGGNQPQHF. DNA of the CDR3: TGTGCCAGCAGCCTCGGGGGGGGCAATCAGCCCCAGCATTTT.

V gene TRBV15 combines with J gene TRBJ1-5; 12 bases align to TRBD1. CDR3 length equals 15 residues. V was clipped by 5 bases and J by 6 bases; unmatched bases: 5. Germline assignment: CDR1 LNHNV and CDR2 YYDKDF (reference sequence). The CDR3 protein is CATSLGQGAGQPQHF. The CDR3 bases are TGTGCCACCAGCCTGGGACAGGGGGCCGGTCAGCCCCAGCATTTT.

V usage is TRBV5-6 and J usage is TRBJ1-6; D not certain. Per germline, CDR1 SGHDT and CDR2 YYEEEE. Deletions cut 4 bases from V and 1 base from J, with 15 bases between. The CDR3 covers 17 residues. The CDR3 region has the DNA TGTGCCAGCAGCCCGTGGGAGACGAGGTCCTATAATTCACCCCTCCACTTT. It codes for CASSPWETRSYNSPLHF.

The chain recombines TRBV5-6 with TRBJ2-7; 9 bases match TRBD1. V was pared by 4 bases and J by 4 bases, with 15 bases of the junction left unmatched. The CDR3 totals 17 residues. Germline V CDR1 and CDR2: SGHDT, YYEEEE. DNA for the CDR3: TGTGCCAGCAGCCAGGTGATCACAGGGGGCCCATTATACGAGCAGTACTTC. Translated, it gives CASSQVITGGPLYEQYF.

This chain connects TRBV27 to TRBJ1-2; 11 nucleotides match TRBD1. Germline CDR1 reads MNHEY; CDR2 reads SMNVEV (reference sequence). V lost 2 bases and J lost 7; bases outside the gene matches: 3. This CDR3 is 14 amino acids long. CDR3 residues: CASSLQGQGGGYTF. DNA of the CDR3: TGTGCCAGCAGTTTACAGGGACAGGGGGGTGGCTACACCTTC.

V usage is TRBV5-4 and J usage is TRBJ2-3, with TRBD2 identical over 9 bases. Germline assignment: CDR1 SGHNT and CDR2 YYREEE (reference sequence). This CDR3 is built from 15 residues. With V trimmed by 4 bases and J by 0 bases, 3 bases remained unmatched. CDR3 sequence reads: CASSARGGSTDTQYF. CDR3 coding DNA: TGTGCCAGCAGCGCGCGGGGGGGAAGCACAGATACGCAGTATTTT.

V gene TRBV12-3 or TRBV12-4 combines with J gene TRBJ2-2; D gene uncertain. V lost 4 bases, J lost 3 bases, and 3 bases lay in between. This CDR3 spans 12 amino acids. The CDR3 DNA sequence: TGTGCCAGCAGTTCTCACACCGGGGAGCTGTTTTTT. This translates into CASSSHTGELFF.

The V call is TRBV2, the J call TRBJ2-1; 10 nucleotides align to TRBD1. J was trimmed by 4 bases and V by 8 bases; bases with no gene match: 5. The CDR3 totals 14 residues. Germline CDR1 reads SNHLY; CDR2 reads FYNNEI. The CDR3: CASGRDRGYNEQFF. The CDR3 DNA follows: TGTGCCAGCGGCCGGGACAGGGGTTACAATGAGCAGTTCTTC.